Listed below are T cell receptor beta chains from one sample, sequenced in a study of blood T cell repertoires in COVID-19. Repertoires were generated with immunoSEQ multiplex PCR, while TCRdb's copy carries only in-frame clones and drops some. The table lists fewer than 250,000 clones, roughly 80% of them singletons. Sequencing was done on a sample of peripheral blood. The receptors here all came from a woman aged 45-65 years with acute or convalescent COVID-19. Both conserved end residues are part of each CDR3. The D gene is left open where the match is weak. The size of a clone is reported for some rows only, either as once, few or many, or as a class for expanded clones.

V	size	J	D	CDR3	DNA
TRBV3-1/TRBV3-2	-	TRBJ1-4	-	CASSRGRDEKLFF	TGTGCCAGCAGCCGGGGCAGGGATGAAAAACTGTTTTTT
TRBV7-9	-	TRBJ2-3	-	CASSLADTLTYTDTQYF	TGTGCCAGCAGCTTAGCGGACACCCTTACGTACACAGATACGCAGTATTTT
TRBV6-5	-	TRBJ2-7	-	CASTSEGGAYEQYF	TGTGCCAGCACCTCCGAGGGGGGGGCCTACGAGCAGTACTTC
TRBV6-5	-	TRBJ2-1	-	CASSYFLAVEQFF	TGTGCCAGCAGTTACTTCTTAGCGGTTGAGCAGTTCTTC
TRBV18	-	TRBJ1-5	-	CASSPRDTYQPQHF	TGTGCCAGCTCACCGAGGGACACATATCAGCCCCAGCATTTT
TRBV5-1	many	TRBJ1-1	TRBD1	CASSGTANTEAFF	TGCGCCAGCAGTGGGACAGCGAACACTGAAGCTTTCTTT
TRBV5-1	once	TRBJ1-3	-	CASSPWGQGSGNTIYF	TGCGCCAGCAGTCCCTGGGGGCAGGGCTCTGGAAACACCATATATTTT
TRBV6-5	many	TRBJ2-1	TRBD1	CASSRDDRGGNEQFF	TGTGCCAGCAGTCGGGATGACAGGGGGGGGAATGAGCAGTTCTTC
TRBV9	few	TRBJ1-3	TRBD1	CASSQTGGNRNTIYF	TGTGCCAGCAGCCAGACAGGGGGCAACCGAAACACCATATATTTT
TRBV18	many	TRBJ2-7	TRBD2	CASSPYGPAGGSSYEQYF	TGTGCCAGCTCACCATATGGTCCAGCGGGAGGGAGCTCCTACGAGCAGTACTTC
TRBV19	-	TRBJ1-6	TRBD1	CASTPGGQGISPLHF	TGTGCCAGTACCCCCGGGGGACAGGGGATTTCACCCCTCCACTTT
TRBV18	-	TRBJ1-1	-	CASSGQQGWNTEAFF	TGTGCCAGCTCAGGGCAACAGGGTTGGAACACTGAAGCTTTCTTT
TRBV4-3	few	TRBJ1-3	-	CASSQVQGAGNTIYF	TGCGCCAGCAGCCAAGTGCAAGGGGCTGGAAACACCATATATTTT
TRBV6-1	-	TRBJ2-7	-	CASSDSTYEQYF	TGTGCCAGCAGTGACAGTACCTACGAGCAGTACTTC
TRBV2	-	TRBJ2-5	-	CASRRGSAGQETQYF	TGTGCCAGCAGGAGGGGATCAGCGGGTCAGGAGACCCAGTACTTC
TRBV7-2	-	TRBJ2-7	TRBD1	CASSLNRGYEQYF	TGTGCCAGCAGCTTAAACAGGGGGTACGAGCAGTACTTC
TRBV5-4	-	TRBJ2-2	TRBD2	CASSDQSGGAGELFF	TGTGCCAGCAGCGATCAAAGCGGGGGGGCCGGGGAGCTGTTTTTT
TRBV7-2	-	TRBJ2-5	-	CASSLAQVETQYF	TGTGCCAGCAGCTTAGCGCAGGTCGAGACCCAGTACTTC
TRBV18	-	TRBJ2-7	-	CASSPSVAPYEQYF	TGTGCCAGCTCACCCTCAGTCGCCCCCTACGAGCAGTACTTC
TRBV21-1	-	TRBJ2-4	-	CASSKPGTGCNIQYF	TGTGCCAGCAGCAAACCAGGGACAGGGTGCAACATTCAGTACTTC
TRBV6-6	-	TRBJ1-2	-	CASSPSLASYTF	TGTGCCAGCAGCCCCTCCCTGGCCAGCTACACCTTC
TRBV4-3	-	TRBJ2-7	TRBD1	CASSQGGTGLIPYEQYF	TGCGCCAGCAGCCAAGGCGGGACAGGCCTAATCCCCTACGAGCAGTACTTC
TRBV20-1	-	TRBJ2-2	TRBD2	CSASKTSGGLGPGELFF	TGCAGTGCTAGTAAAACTAGCGGGGGGCTAGGGCCCGGGGAGCTGTTTTTT
TRBV6-5	-	TRBJ1-1	-	CASTGSGTEAFF	TGTGCCAGCACCGGTTCGGGCACTGAAGCTTTCTTT
TRBV11-2	-	TRBJ1-1	-	CASATVTGGTEAFF	TGTGCCAGCGCTACCGTTACCGGGGGGACCGAAGCTTTCTTT
TRBV30	-	TRBJ2-4	TRBD1	CAWSGTGVGNIQYF	TGTGCCTGGAGTGGAACAGGGGTTGGAAACATTCAGTACTTC
TRBV19	-	TRBJ2-3	TRBD2	CASSILAGGTDTQYF	TGTGCCAGTAGTATCCTAGCGGGGGGGACAGATACGCAGTATTTT
TRBV24-1	once	TRBJ1-5	-	CAISPGGYSNQPQHF	TGTGCCATCAGTCCAGGAGGCTATAGCAATCAGCCCCAGCATTTT
TRBV28	-	TRBJ1-2	-	CASSRGGSGDYGYTF	TGTGCCAGCAGTCGCGGGGGGAGTGGGGACTATGGCTACACCTTC
TRBV5-4	few	TRBJ2-7	TRBD1	CASSQGQGARQYF	TGTGCCAGCAGCCAAGGACAGGGGGCGCGGCAGTACTTC
TRBV10-2	-	TRBJ1-6	-	CASTDKGGGRSPLHF	TGCGCCAGCACCGATAAGGGGGGAGGGCGTTCACCCCTCCACTTT
TRBV12-5	-	TRBJ2-3	-	CASGPPGDTQYF	TGTGCTAGTGGTCCGCCAGGGGATACGCAGTATTTT
TRBV4-1	-	TRBJ1-5	-	CASSQDRGQPQHF	TGCGCCAGCAGCCAAGACCGAGGTCAGCCCCAGCATTTT
TRBV20-1	-	TRBJ2-7	TRBD2	CSAAPGTRYLF	TGCAGTGCGGCACCCGGGACTAGATACCTCTTC
TRBV6-2/TRBV6-3	-	TRBJ1-1	TRBD1	CASSYRQGGWAGAFF	TGTGCCAGCAGTTACCGACAAGGGGGCTGGGCCGGGGCTTTCTTT
TRBV4-3	-	TRBJ1-6	-	CASSPRLSLRGSPLHF	TGCGCCAGCAGCCCCCGTCTTTCTCTGAGGGGGTCACCCCTCCACTTT
TRBV28	-	TRBJ1-2	-	CASTTGSYGYTF	TGTGCCAGCACGACAGGTTCTTATGGCTACACCTTC
TRBV5-4	-	TRBJ1-2	TRBD1	CASSFIDRGYGYTF	TGTGCCAGCAGCTTCATCGACAGGGGGTATGGCTACACCTTC
TRBV18	few	TRBJ2-7	TRBD1	CASSRQGNLIYEQYF	TGTGCCAGCTCCCGACAGGGGAATTTGATCTACGAGCAGTACTTC
TRBV7-6	-	TRBJ2-2	-	CASSPEFAGELFF	TGTGCCAGCAGCCCCGAGTTTGCCGGGGAGCTGTTTTTT
TRBV19	-	TRBJ2-3	TRBD2	CASIKVLAGSDTQYF	TGTGCCAGTATAAAGGTACTAGCGGGGTCAGATACGCAGTATTTT
TRBV19	few	TRBJ1-1	TRBD1	CASRVQGTRTEAFF	TGTGCCAGTAGGGTACAGGGGACGAGGACTGAAGCTTTCTTT
TRBV5-6	-	TRBJ2-1	TRBD2	CASSLEFSGRGNEQFF	TGTGCCAGCAGCTTGGAGTTTAGCGGGAGGGGCAATGAGCAGTTCTTC
TRBV5-1	once	TRBJ1-6	-	CASSPGAEKISSPLHF	TGCGCCAGCAGCCCTGGGGCGGAGAAGATTAGTTCACCCCTCCACTTT
TRBV29-1	-	TRBJ2-3	-	CSHTRGSDTQYF	TGCAGTCACACCCGGGGTTCAGATACGCAGTATTTT
TRBV6-5	-	TRBJ1-6	-	CASSLRQDYNSPLHF	TGTGCCAGCAGTTTGCGTCAGGACTATAATTCACCCCTCCACTTT
TRBV9	-	TRBJ1-1	-	CASSVATGSGNMNTEAFF	TGTGCCAGCAGCGTAGCTACGGGGTCGGGGAACATGAACACTGAAGCTTTCTTT
TRBV12-2	-	TRBJ1-5	-	CASRLEIEPGTYSNQPQHF	TGTGCAAGTCGCTTAGAAATAGAGCCAGGGACATATAGCAATCAGCCCCAGCATTTT
TRBV4-2	few	TRBJ1-4	-	CASSQDLGEKLFF	TGTGCCAGCAGCCAAGATCTCGGGGAAAAACTGTTTTTT
TRBV11-2	large	TRBJ2-1	TRBD2	CASSPRLAGVPSDEQFF	TGTGCCAGCAGCCCAAGACTAGCGGGAGTGCCATCCGATGAGCAGTTCTTC
TRBV7-2	-	TRBJ2-7	TRBD1	CASSPRTGYEQYF	TGTGCCAGCAGCCCTAGGACAGGTTACGAGCAGTACTTC
TRBV19	-	TRBJ1-4	TRBD1	CASSSHRGVGNEKLFF	TGTGCCTCTTCTTCCCACAGGGGAGTCGGTAATGAAAAACTGTTTTTT
TRBV7-2	few	TRBJ1-2	-	CASSFSQGDGYTF	TGTGCCAGCAGCTTTAGCCAGGGCGATGGCTACACCTTC
TRBV30	-	TRBJ1-4	-	CAWSVGVQARNEKLFF	TGTGCCTGGAGTGTAGGCGTTCAGGCGAGAAATGAAAAACTGTTTTTT
TRBV6-5	-	TRBJ2-2	-	CASTADRHGTELFF	TGTGCCAGCACCGCGGACAGACATGGGACAGAGCTGTTTTTT
TRBV27	-	TRBJ2-6	-	CASSLAVSSGANVLTF	TGTGCCAGCAGTTTAGCGGTCAGCTCTGGGGCCAACGTCCTGACTTTC
TRBV3-1/TRBV3-2	-	TRBJ2-7	TRBD2	CASSQDPRGAGGPYEQYF	TGTGCCAGCAGCCAAGATCCTCGGGGAGCGGGAGGGCCGTACGAGCAGTACTTC